These 19 T cell receptor beta chains share one sample of origin, sequenced in a study of T cell clonality in common variable immunodeficiency. Overall study findings and caveats: In common variable immunodeficiency, TCR beta chains reportedly carried fewer deletions and N-nucleotide insertions.

These receptors have no identified antigens. Clones were read by immunoSEQ multiplex PCR, and TCRdb kept only the in-frame ones, dropping some. Found here are some 19,000 clones, no singletons; the ten largest cover roughly a quarter. Sequences were obtained from peripheral blood mononuclear cells. These receptors came from a human donor with common variable immunodeficiency.

This clone was counted at least ten times. The read gets to within 3 residues of the CDR3 end, and the germline J gene fills in the rest. J is TRBJ2-1 and V is TRBV19; TRBD2 matches at 8 bases. CDR1 and CDR2 from the germline V gene are LNHDA and SQIVND (reference sequence). The CDR3 runs to 14 residues. J gave up 7 bases and V 8 bases, and 10 bases lay outside the gene matches. The covered CDR3 bases are TGTGCCAGTCGACCCTTCGGGGGGGGAAATGAG. This encodes CASRPFGGGNE. The full CDR3 protein reads CASRPFGGGNEQFF.

This clone has just a few counts. The CDR3 end falls 3 residues outside the read, so it is completed with the germline J gene. The chain joins TRBV7-6 to TRBJ1-6; 8 nucleotides agree with TRBD1. Germline trimming cut 5 bases from V and 3 bases from J; bases unmatched to any gene: 9. Germline CDR1 reads SGHVS; CDR2 reads FNYEAQ. CDR3 length equals 17 residues. The chain's CDR3 is CASSPSQGAFYNSPLHF. CDR3 bases read: TGTGCCAGCAGCCCGTCCCAGGGGGCTTTCTATAATTCACCC.

This clone was recorded a few times. From the germline J gene comes the end of the CDR3, since the read stops 3 residues before it. The V and J genes are TRBV7-6 and TRBJ2-2, with TRBD2 matching 13 bases. The CDR3 spans 16 residues. V shed 5 bases and J 6 bases; nucleotides not matched to a gene: 6. Germline V gene data show CDR1 as SGHVS and CDR2 as FNYEAQ. CDR3 region: CASSLRTSGSPGELFF. CDR3 bases read: TGTGCCAGCAGCCTGAGGACTAGCGGGAGTCCCGGGGAG.

On this clone itself: The read terminates 3 residues before the CDR3 end, so the remaining end is supplied by the germline J gene. V usage is TRBV7-6 and J usage is TRBJ2-1, with D possibly matching TRBD2 (6 bases). This CDR3 spans 15 amino acids. V gave up 1 base and J gave up 4 bases, with 11 bases separating them. Germline CDR1 and CDR2: SGHVS and FNYEAQ. The sequenced part of the CDR3 DNA is TGTGCCAGCAGCTTAGAGCTAGCGTTGTACAATGAG. It yields the protein CASSLELALYNE. The whole CDR3 region reads CASSLELALYNEQFF.

A remark on this clone: Read coverage stops 3 residues before the CDR3 terminus; the germline J gene supplies the remainder. This rearrangement joins TRBV2 to TRBJ1-4; a weak D match, TRBD1 (6 bases). V was pared by 2 bases and J by 5 bases, with 9 bases between. Germline CDR1 reads SNHLY; CDR2 reads FYNNEI. The CDR3 runs to 14 residues. Incomplete CDR3 DNA: TGTGCCAGCAGTGAACTCACAGGGAATGAAAAA. Its protein is CASSELTGNEK. The complete CDR3 reads CASSELTGNEKLFF.

Worth noting for this clone: The observed sequence ends 3 residues before the CDR3 terminus, with the missing tail filled in from the germline J gene. The chain recombines TRBV20-1 with TRBJ1-6; D is unclear. Germline assignment: CDR1 DFQATT and CDR2 SNEGSKA (reference sequence). V was clipped by 6 bases and J by 7 bases, with 13 bases between them. The length of the CDR3 is 13 residues. CDR3 residues: CSAPPQGNSPLHF. The CDR3 bases that were read are TGCAGTGCCCCTCCCCAAGGCAATTCACCC.

This clone was counted a few times. The read falls 3 residues short of the CDR3 end, and the missing part is taken from the germline J gene. The chain joins TRBV20-1 to TRBJ1-2; TRBD1 aligns across 7 bases. CDR1 is DFQATT, CDR2 SNEGSKA, per germline (reference sequence). V trimming: 6 bases; J trimming: 7 bases; junction bases outside the gene matches: 14. There are 14 residues in the CDR3. The CDR3 sequence is CSASDRRGLAGYTF. The DNA read from the CDR3 is TGCAGTGCCTCGGACAGGAGGGGTTTGGCTGGC.

As for this clone: The read terminates 3 residues before the CDR3 end, so the remaining end is supplied by the germline J gene. The chain combines TRBV2 with TRBJ1-2, with D possibly being TRBD1 (5 bases). Germline V gene sequence: CDR1 SNHLY, CDR2 FYNNEI. V was clipped by 2 bases and J by 6 bases, with 10 bases between them. This CDR3 region has 13 residues. The CDR3 spells CASSETPGHGYTF. The sequenced CDR3 bases are TGTGCCAGCAGTGAAACACCAGGGCATGGC.

This clone was observed a few times. The read ends 3 residues before the CDR3 terminus; that terminus is restored from the germline J gene. The chain combines TRBV7-3 with TRBJ2-2, with D possibly TRBD2 on 7 matching bases. Germline CDR1 reads SGHTA; CDR2 reads FQGTGA. V lost 3 bases and J lost 2, with 19 bases in between. This CDR3 spans 18 amino acids. The CDR3 sequence: CASSFPRGGNRNTGELFF. The CDR3 DNA, read in part, is TGTGCCAGCAGCTTCCCAAGGGGGGGAAACCGAAACACCGGGGAG.

As concerns this clone: The read comes to an end 3 residues before the CDR3 does, leaving the germline J gene to fill in the end. The chain uses TRBV7-6 and TRBJ2-1; D not resolved. Germline CDR1 reads SGHVS; CDR2 reads FNYEAQ. This CDR3 is 11 amino acids long. V was cut by 4 bases and J by 8 bases, with 6 bases left in between. The covered CDR3 bases are TGTGCCAGCAGCTCAAACTATGAG. Amino acid sequence: CASSSNYE. The CDR3 in full is CASSSNYEQFF.

In its sample, this clone was seen a few times. The read ends 3 residues early relative to the CDR3; the germline J gene fills the gap. This sequence joins TRBV19 and TRBJ1-1, with 7 nucleotides matching TRBD1. V was clipped by 5 bases and J by 2 bases; unmatched bases: 11. Germline V lookup: CDR1 LNHDA, CDR2 SQIVND (reference sequence). The CDR3 has 16 residues. Incomplete CDR3 DNA: TGTGCCAGTAGTCCTTATACCGGGACAGAAAACACTGAA. Translation gives CASSPYTGTENTE. The entire CDR3 sequence reads CASSPYTGTENTEAFF.

Points on this clone: The CDR3 end lies 3 residues beyond the end of the read and is filled in from the germline J gene. The genes are TRBV7-2 and TRBJ2-1, with unresolved D. Germline values: CDR1 SGHTA, CDR2 FQGNSA. The ends were cut back, 7 bases at V and 2 bases at J, with 12 bases in the middle. This CDR3 has 14 residues. The chain's CDR3 is CASTPPVAYNEQFF. The CDR3 DNA, read in part, is TGTGCCAGCACCCCCCCGGTAGCCTACAATGAG.

This clone was detected many times. The CDR3 bases that were read are TGTGCCAGCAGCGGGGGCAGGGGGCCTGGC. This encodes CASSGGRGPG. The full CDR3 protein is CASSGGRGPGYTF. The rearrangement uses TRBV5-4 and TRBJ1-2, with TRBD1 matching over 8 bases. The CDR3 end is not reached by the read, which stops 3 residues before it; the germline J gene fills it in. The CDR3 has 13 amino acids. The germline CDR1 and CDR2 sequences are SGHNT and YYREEE (reference sequence). V was pared by 4 bases and J by 7 bases, with 6 bases of the junction left unmatched.

About this clone: Sequencing ends 3 residues short of the CDR3 end; the germline J gene provides the rest. V is TRBV5-6 and J is TRBJ2-6; D unresolved. V was trimmed by 4 bases and J by 2 bases, leaving 4 bases between them. This CDR3 spans 13 amino acids. Germline-derived CDR1 and CDR2 are SGHDT and YYEEEE. The sequenced part of the CDR3 DNA is TGTGCCAGCAGCCTTCCTGGGGCCAACGTC. Encoded protein: CASSLPGANV. The whole CDR3 sequence reads CASSLPGANVLTF.

This clone has only a few counts. The CDR3 loop is CAWSVGFNEQFF. CDR3 DNA (partial): TGTGCCTGGAGTGTAGGTTTCAATGAG. The chain combines TRBV30 with TRBJ2-1; D not certain. With the read ending 3 residues before the CDR3 end, the germline J gene is used to fill in that end. Germline V gene sequence: CDR1 GTSNPN, CDR2 SVGIG (reference sequence). The CDR3 sequence is 12 residues long. Trimming took off 0 bases at V and 6 bases at J, with 6 bases between the two ends.

This clone was recorded a few times. Coverage ceases 3 residues before the CDR3 finishes, and the germline J gene fills in the end. The chain combines TRBV5-1 with TRBJ1-5; 8 bases match TRBD1. V dropped 3 bases and J dropped 3; count of bases not matched to a gene: 8. The CDR3 runs to 16 residues. The germline CDR1 and CDR2 sequences are SGHRS and YFSETQ. The covered CDR3 bases are TGCGCCAGCAGCTCTCTTCCGGGACAGGCCAATCAGCCC. Translated, it gives CASSSLPGQANQP. The complete CDR3 protein is CASSSLPGQANQPQHF.

This clone was detected many times. The sequenced fragment ends 3 residues before the CDR3 boundary, so the rest is inferred from the germline J gene. The chain carries TRBV20-1 and TRBJ2-1; 7 nucleotides agree with TRBD2. V lost 6 bases to trimming and J lost 4 bases; unmatched junction nucleotides: 0. The CDR3 runs 11 residues. Germline loops: CDR1 DFQATT, CDR2 SNEGSKA (reference sequence). This CDR3 reads CSAREYNEQFF. Partial CDR3 DNA: TGCAGTGCGCGGGAGTACAATGAG.

Regarding this clone: The read is 3 residues too short to cover the CDR3 end, so that end is filled in from the germline J gene. The chain links TRBV19 to TRBJ2-2, with a tentative D call TRBD2 (6 bases). Trimming cost V 9 bases and J 2 bases, with 13 bases left between them. CDR1 is LNHDA and CDR2 is SQIVND in the germline V gene (reference sequence). The CDR3 is made up of 14 amino acids. CDR3 residues: CASSPGTNTGELFF. Partial CDR3 DNA: TGTGCCAGCTCACCAGGGACTAACACCGGGGAG.

This clone was seen only a few times. The CDR3 goes on 3 residues after the read ends, and that part is filled in from the germline J gene. The V and J genes are TRBV19 and TRBJ2-7, with D perhaps TRBD1 (5 bases). Germline CDR1 and CDR2: LNHDA and SQIVND (reference sequence). V gave up 3 bases and J gave up 3 bases, with 12 bases separating them. This CDR3 comprises 14 residues. This chain's CDR3 is CASSIGQGYYEQYF. The CDR3 DNA, read in part, is TGTGCCAGTAGTATCGGGCAGGGATACTACGAG.